This is a list of T cell receptor beta chains from one sample in a study of Tregs in tolerant kidney transplant recipients. Libraries were prepared by immunoSEQ multiplex PCR; TCRdb keeps only in-frame clonotypes and omits some of them. The data contain about 240,000 clones, about 86% of them singletons. Sequencing was performed on CD4+ T cells from blood. The receptors were sampled from a human donor in good health. The CDR3 runs from the conserved cysteine through the conserved F or W. D genes are given only for firm matches. The listing skips clone size in some rows; elsewhere it reads once, few, many or a size class.

clone_size d_call j_call v_call cdr3_aa cdr3_nt
NA NA TRBJ2-7 TRBV7-8 CASSPILNEQYF TGTGCCAGCAGCCCCATCCTGAACGAGCAGTACTTC
few NA TRBJ1-1 TRBV11-3 CASSGRGTEAFF TGTGCCAGCAGCGGAAGGGGAACTGAAGCTTTCTTT
NA TRBD1 TRBJ2-7 TRBV25-1 CASRDTGGSSYEQYF TGTGCCAGCAGAGATACAGGGGGAAGCTCCTACGAGCAGTACTTC
NA TRBD1 TRBJ1-4 TRBV18 CASSRTGGAGGEKLFF TGTGCCAGCTCACGGACAGGGGGCGCCGGGGGTGAAAAACTGTTTTTT
NA TRBD1 TRBJ2-2 TRBV27 CASSFPTGGTGELFF TGTGCCAGCAGTTTCCCAACAGGGGGCACCGGGGAGCTGTTTTTT
NA NA TRBJ1-4 TRBV5-7 CASSRVLDSNEKLFF TGTGCCAGCAGCCGGGTTCTGGACAGTAATGAAAAACTGTTTTTT
NA NA TRBJ1-1 TRBV12-5 CARAGTEAFF TGTGCGAGGGCGGGCACTGAAGCTTTCTTT
NA NA TRBJ2-1 TRBV7-3 CASSNLGGEQFF TGTGCCAGCAGTAACCTAGGAGGTGAGCAGTTCTTC
once NA TRBJ2-5 TRBV2 CASSGGTHQETQYF TGTGCCAGCAGTGGTGGGACCCACCAAGAGACCCAGTACTTC
NA NA TRBJ1-1 TRBV27 CASSLWGGLANEAFF TGTGCCAGCAGTTTATGGGGGGGCCTGGCGAATGAAGCTTTCTTT
NA NA TRBJ1-1 TRBV19 CASSIGGPGTLNTEAFF TGTGCCAGTAGTATAGGGGGGCCAGGCACACTGAACACTGAAGCTTTCTTT
NA NA TRBJ2-7 TRBV9 CASSVPATFDEQYF TGTGCCAGCAGCGTACCCGCCACGTTTGACGAGCAGTACTTC
NA NA TRBJ2-3 TRBV6-1 CASSTWSADTQYF TGTGCCAGCAGTACCTGGAGCGCAGATACGCAGTATTTT
NA NA TRBJ2-2 TRBV2 CASSETSLANTGELFF TGTGCCAGCAGTGAAACGAGTCTAGCGAACACCGGGGAGCTGTTTTTT
NA NA TRBJ2-4 TRBV6-1 CASSESAVKSDIQYF TGTGCCAGCAGTGAATCGGCAGTTAAATCAGACATTCAGTACTTC
few TRBD1 TRBJ2-3 TRBV2 CASSRTGIGTDTQYF TGTGCCAGCAGCAGGACAGGGATCGGGACAGATACGCAGTATTTT
NA TRBD1 TRBJ1-2 TRBV6-5 CASRRQGYGYTF TGTGCCAGCAGACGACAGGGTTATGGCTACACCTTC
NA TRBD1 TRBJ2-3 TRBV6-1 CASLTGQRTDTQYF TGTGCCAGCCTGACAGGGCAGCGCACAGATACGCAGTATTTT
NA NA TRBJ1-2 TRBV20-1 CSAAKQYRYTF TGCAGTGCCGCGAAACAGTATCGCTACACCTTC
NA NA TRBJ1-1 TRBV5-5 CASSLAPGAQTEAFF TGTGCCAGCAGCTTGGCCCCCGGGGCGCAGACTGAAGCTTTCTTT
NA TRBD1 TRBJ1-2 TRBV18 CASSQDRAANYGYTF TGTGCCAGCTCCCAAGACAGGGCGGCTAACTATGGCTACACCTTC
NA NA TRBJ2-3 TRBV27 CASSSHVELENTQYF TGTGCCAGCAGTTCCCACGTGGAGCTGGAGAATACGCAGTATTTT
NA TRBD1 TRBJ1-1 TRBV6-5 CASSYRQGNMNTEAFF TGTGCCAGCAGTTACAGACAGGGTAATATGAACACTGAAGCTTTCTTT
NA NA TRBJ2-5 TRBV4-1 CASSQATKWETQYF TGCGCCAGCAGCCAAGCCACTAAGTGGGAGACCCAGTACTTC
once TRBD1 TRBJ2-1 TRBV7-3 CASSYQQGHEQFF TGTGCCAGCAGCTACCAACAGGGGCATGAGCAGTTCTTC
NA TRBD2 TRBJ2-1 TRBV11-3 CASSSSGRAGSEQFF TGTGCCAGCAGCAGTAGCGGGAGGGCCGGTTCTGAGCAGTTCTTC
few NA TRBJ1-2 TRBV6-1 CASSPNRGGGYTF TGTGCCAGCAGCCCGAATAGGGGAGGGGGCTACACCTTC
NA TRBD1 TRBJ1-5 TRBV27 CASSPYRGRRDSNQPQHF TGTGCCAGCAGTCCATACAGGGGGCGGCGGGATAGCAATCAGCCCCAGCATTTT
NA TRBD2 TRBJ2-3 TRBV7-9 CASSVGTSGDTQYF TGTGCCAGCAGCGTTGGGACTAGCGGGGATACGCAGTATTTT
once NA TRBJ1-5 TRBV5-1 CASSSAGGNQPQHF TGCGCCAGCAGCTCTGCGGGGGGCAATCAGCCCCAGCATTTT
few NA TRBJ2-7 TRBV5-1 CASSLGGGLGEQYF TGCGCCAGCAGCTTGGGAGGGGGGCTCGGCGAGCAGTACTTC
once NA TRBJ1-5 TRBV6-6 CASSPANPGRPQHF TGTGCCAGCAGCCCAGCCAACCCCGGTAGGCCCCAGCATTTT
NA TRBD2 TRBJ2-5 TRBV5-4 CASSLAVTSGGEETQYF TGTGCCAGCAGCTTGGCCGTGACTAGCGGGGGGGAAGAGACCCAGTACTTC
NA NA TRBJ2-1 TRBV4-2 CASSQDLANSYNEQFF TGTGCCAGCAGCCAAGACCTAGCTAACTCCTACAATGAGCAGTTCTTC